Listed below are T cell receptor beta chains from one sample, sequenced in a study of blood T cell repertoires in COVID-19. The data were produced by immunoSEQ multiplex PCR, yet TCRdb's version contains in-frame clones alone and is incomplete. The table lists about 190,000 clones, about 88% of them singletons. Material for sequencing was peripheral blood. These receptors all come from a man aged 25-40 years with acute or convalescent COVID-19. CDR3s include the opening cysteine and the closing phenylalanine or tryptophan. The D gene is left open where the match is weak. Where a row states a size, it is once, few, many or the class of an expanded clone; other rows omit it.

clone size	V gene	J gene	D gene	CDR3 DNA	CDR3 protein
NA	TRBV7-8	TRBJ2-3	NA	TGTGCCAGCAGCCACCCGCGGGATACGCAGTATTTT	CASSHPRDTQYF
NA	TRBV5-4	TRBJ1-1	TRBD1	TGTGCCAGCACCAGGACAGGGGCGAACACTGAAGCTTTCTTT	CASTRTGANTEAFF
NA	TRBV15	TRBJ1-5	NA	TGTGCCACCAGCAGGTTGGAGGAGTACGAGCCCCAGCATTTT	CATSRLEEYEPQHF
NA	TRBV6-5	TRBJ2-2	NA	TGTGCCAGCACGCTAGCGTACAACACCGGGGAGCTGTTTTTT	CASTLAYNTGELFF
NA	TRBV18	TRBJ1-1	NA	TGTGCCAGCTCACCTTTCGGCGGGGAGAACACTGAAGCTTTCTTT	CASSPFGGENTEAFF
NA	TRBV29-1	TRBJ1-5	TRBD1	TGCAGCGTCAAGGACAGGGGTAGCAATCAGCCCCAGCATTTT	CSVKDRGSNQPQHF
NA	TRBV18	TRBJ1-5	NA	TGTGCCAGCTCACCACCGGGGGCAGTAGGGCCCCAGCATTTT	CASSPPGAVGPQHF
NA	TRBV5-4	TRBJ2-1	TRBD2	TGTGCCAGCAGCCCCCCGACTAGCCGAGACAATGAGCAGTTCTTC	CASSPPTSRDNEQFF
NA	TRBV6-5	TRBJ2-6	NA	TGTGCCAGCAGCGAGCACTCTGGGGCCAACGTCCTGACTTTC	CASSEHSGANVLTF
NA	TRBV6-2/TRBV6-3	TRBJ2-5	NA	TGTGCCAGCAGTTACTCGAGAGGCAGCCCTCAAGAGACCCAGTACTTC	CASSYSRGSPQETQYF
NA	TRBV4-1	TRBJ2-5	NA	TGCGCCAGCAGCCAGAGGTTTGTCTTACCAACTCAAGAGACCCAGTACTTC	CASSQRFVLPTQETQYF
NA	TRBV9	TRBJ1-1	TRBD1	TGTGCCAGCAGCGACCGGGACAGTGCTGAAGCTTTCTTT	CASSDRDSAEAFF
once	TRBV4-1	TRBJ1-5	NA	TGCGCCAGCAGCCAAAGTCTAGCGGACACTAGCAATCAGCCCCAGCATTTT	CASSQSLADTSNQPQHF
NA	TRBV6-5	TRBJ2-5	NA	TGTGCCAGCAGTTCCCCTACCGGCGGTGTCGAGACCCAGTACTTC	CASSSPTGGVETQYF
NA	TRBV9	TRBJ2-1	TRBD2	TGTGCCAGCAGCGCGGAGGAACTGGGACTAGCGGTAGGCGGTGAGCAGTTCTTC	CASSAEELGLAVGGEQFF
NA	TRBV11-2	TRBJ2-4	TRBD2	TGTGCCAGCAGCTTAGCTAGCGGGAGGTCCCCTCTAGCCAAAAACATTCAGTACTTC	CASSLASGRSPLAKNIQYF
NA	TRBV6-6	TRBJ1-2	TRBD1	TGTGCCAGCATCGAGCCCGGGACAGGGGGGACAGGCTACACCTTC	CASIEPGTGGTGYTF
NA	TRBV7-9	TRBJ1-6	NA	TGTGCCAGCAGCTTAACTACAGGGTACTCACCCCTCCACTTT	CASSLTTGYSPLHF
NA	TRBV28	TRBJ2-1	TRBD2	TGTGCCAGCAGTTCCAGCGGGAGGGTCCCCTACAATGAGCAGTTCTTC	CASSSSGRVPYNEQFF
NA	TRBV6-4	TRBJ2-1	TRBD2	TGTGCCAGCAGTGACGGGACTAGCAATGAGCAGTTCTTC	CASSDGTSNEQFF
NA	TRBV11-2	TRBJ2-6	TRBD2	TGTGCCAGCAGCTTAGCGGGAGGGGCTGGGGCCAACGTCCTGACTTTC	CASSLAGGAGANVLTF
NA	TRBV6-1	TRBJ1-1	NA	TGTGCCAGCAGTGAAGCCGCCAGACTGAAAGCTTTCTTT	CASSEAARLKAFF
NA	TRBV19	TRBJ2-1	NA	TGTGCCAGTAGTATAGTCGGGGGACTCTACAATGAGCAGTTCTTC	CASSIVGGLYNEQFF
medium-sized	TRBV30	TRBJ1-5	NA	TGTGCCTGGAGTCCAAACTCCATTGGCAATCAGCCCCAGCATTTT	CAWSPNSIGNQPQHF
NA	TRBV7-2	TRBJ1-2	NA	TGTGCCAGCAGCTTAGCTGGGGCGCTAAACTATGGCTACACCTTC	CASSLAGALNYGYTF
NA	TRBV6-5	TRBJ1-5	NA	TGTGCCAGCAGCCAGACCTTGCGGGATCAGCCCCAGCATTTT	CASSQTLRDQPQHF
NA	TRBV30	TRBJ1-4	NA	TGTGCCTGGAGTGTACTGGGGGGGTTAAGTGCAACTAATGAAAAACTGTTTTTT	CAWSVLGGLSATNEKLFF
once	TRBV30	TRBJ2-5	TRBD2	TGTGCCTGGACATTAGCGGGGGGGCCGGGGGAGACCCAGTACTTC	CAWTLAGGPGETQYF